The entry below gives a single T cell receptor beta chain sequence along with its context. This clonotype was observed at least ten times. Its antigen remains unidentified. No qualities accompany the bases; no much larger clone lies one base away. The data belong to a study of response to subunit inactivated influenza vaccine (dated by TCRdb to the late 2010s). The study in broad terms: Deep quantitative profiling of the T cell receptor repertoire was used in the study to follow responses to a trivalent subunit inactivated influenza vaccine. General study outcomes and caveats: The authors proposed that each seasonal influenza vaccination may bring in only a limited number of new T cells.

The library relied on RT-PCR. Reads for this sample came from an Illumina HiSeq 2500. TCRdb cleaned the public reads at Q25 with fastp, built clones with MiXCR and kept in-frame beta chains. Every distinct CDR3 protein forms one entry, paired with its most common genes and DNA. The sample data list about 480,000 distinct CDR3 sequences, and under 15% of these were observed just once. Clones ranked in the top ten supply roughly 13% of the sample. The junction carries 12 bases between V and J, which are trimmed by 6 bases and 4 bases respectively. From the cysteine up to the phenylalanine, the CDR3 has a length of 13 residues. CDR3 DNA only is kept here, 39 bases in frame from base 1. Taken with the paper, the label for time point translates to: more than 40 days after influenza vaccine administration.

This receptor was identified in a man aged 50-59 years who received an inactivated influenza vaccine. Donor details come from another sample of the same person, matched by shared clones. Recombination linked TRBV12-3 or TRBV12-4 to TRBJ2-5, with the D segment possibly TRBD1 or TRBD2, each aligning over 5 bases. The source was PBMCs from blood, collected 40 to 50 days after vaccination. Here is the DNA: TGTGCCAGCAGGCCGACTGGGGGAGAGACCCAGTACTTC. Its coded protein is CASRPTGGETQYF.